This TCR beta chain was sequenced for a study of T cell clonality in common variable immunodeficiency. Whole-study findings and limits: Shared TCRbeta clones were fewer between CVID subjects than controls. Fewer deletions and N-nucleotide insertions were reportedly seen in common variable immunodeficiency TCR beta sequences.

Blood came from CVID subjects not ill and not taking immunomodulatory or immunosuppressive medication. This clone was recorded many times. As yet, its antigen is unknown. The read is 3 residues too short to cover the CDR3 end, so that end is filled in from the germline J gene. This CDR3 region has 13 residues. With V trimmed by 7 bases and J by 2 bases, 5 bases remained unmatched. Germline values: CDR1 GTSNPN, CDR2 SVGIG (reference sequence). Using immunoSEQ multiplex PCR, the repertoire was profiled, and TCRdb retains in-frame clones only, with some absent. The repertoire consists of more than 20,000 clones, none detected only once.

This chain joins TRBV30 and TRBJ1-3; the match to TRBD1 covers 7 bases. Sequencing was done on a sample of peripheral blood mononuclear cells. The source is a human donor with common variable immunodeficiency. This CDR3 reads CAYTTGPGNTIYF. Partial CDR3 DNA: TGTGCCTACACGACAGGGCCTGGAAACACC.